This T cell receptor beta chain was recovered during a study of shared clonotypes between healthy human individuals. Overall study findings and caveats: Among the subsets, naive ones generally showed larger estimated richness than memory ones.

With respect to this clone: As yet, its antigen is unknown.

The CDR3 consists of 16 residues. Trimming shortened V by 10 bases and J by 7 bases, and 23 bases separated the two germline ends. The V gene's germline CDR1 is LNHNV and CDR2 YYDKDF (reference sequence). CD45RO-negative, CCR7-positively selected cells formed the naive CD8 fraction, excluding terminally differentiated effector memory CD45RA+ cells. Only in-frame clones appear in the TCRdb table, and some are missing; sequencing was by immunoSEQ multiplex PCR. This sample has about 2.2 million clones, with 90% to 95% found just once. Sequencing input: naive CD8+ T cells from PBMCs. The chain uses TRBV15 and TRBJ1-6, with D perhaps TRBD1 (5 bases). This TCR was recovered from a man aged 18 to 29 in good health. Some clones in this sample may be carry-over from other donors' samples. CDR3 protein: CAIISRDGWRNSPLHF. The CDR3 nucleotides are TGTGCCATCATTTCCCGGGACGGTTGGAGAAATTCACCCCTCCACTTT.